The 25 T cell receptor beta chains below all came from one sample that was sequenced in a study of cytomegalovirus exposure and HLA in healthy donors. In the PCR, 60 Vbeta and 13 Jbeta primers were used. The data were produced by immunoSEQ multiplex PCR, yet TCRdb's version contains in-frame clones alone and is incomplete. The profile covers around 170,000 clones, with more than 65% appearing a single time and 2% to 3% taken by the ten largest. Sequencing was done on a sample of PBMCs. These receptors were taken from a woman younger than 45 in good health and CMV-seropositive.

This clone was observed a single time. The V and J genes are TRBV27 and TRBJ2-7; 7 bases align to TRBD1. Germline-derived CDR1 and CDR2 are MNHEY and SMNVEV (reference sequence). The CDR3 covers 15 residues. J lost 0 bases, V lost 8 bases, and 10 bases had no gene match. The CDR3 here is CASARGDRDSYEQYF. Here the CDR3 DNA reads TGTGCCAGCGCGAGGGGTGACAGGGACTCCTACGAGCAGTACTTC.

The chain couples TRBV28 to TRBJ1-2, with TRBD1 matching 7 bases. The CDR3 consists of 13 residues. V lost 6 bases and J lost 7; bases outside the gene matches: 8. The V gene's germline CDR1 is MDHEN and CDR2 SYDVKM. The CDR3 sequence: CASRRTGAGGYTF. The CDR3 DNA is TGTGCCAGCAGACGTACAGGGGCGGGTGGCTACACCTTC.

This clone was picked up a small number of times. This chain connects TRBV4-1 to TRBJ2-7; 10 bases agree with TRBD1. J was trimmed by 7 bases and V by 2 bases; bases with no gene match: 8. The CDR3 has 15 amino acids. The germline V gene has CDR1 MGHRA and CDR2 YSYEKL. As DNA, the CDR3 is TGCGCCAGCAGCCAACTACCGGGACAGGGGTGGGAGCAGTACTTC. It translates to CASSQLPGQGWEQYF.

The chain combines TRBV10-2 with TRBJ1-5, with a weak D call TRBD1 (6 bases). Germline V gives CDR1 WSHSY, CDR2 SAAADI. Between the trimmed V and J ends, which lost 5 bases and 3 bases, there was a span of 11 bases. The CDR3 sequence is 14 residues long. The CDR3 spells CASSFTGTNQPQHF. The DNA for the CDR3 is TGCGCCAGCAGTTTTACAGGGACCAATCAGCCCCAGCATTTT.

The gene calls are TRBV7-9 and TRBJ1-2; D is unresolved. Trimming cost V 5 bases and J 5 bases, with 12 bases left between them. There are 13 residues in the CDR3. Germline loops: CDR1 SEHNR, CDR2 FQNEAQ (reference sequence). The CDR3 spells CASSPGVAYGYTF. DNA for the CDR3: TGTGCCAGCAGCCCCGGGGTCGCTTATGGCTACACCTTC. Combining the CDR3 with reference TRBV7-9 and TRBJ1-2 gives the whole variable domain DTGVSQNPRHKITKRGQNVTFRCDPISEHNRLYWYRQTLGQGPEFLTYFQNEAQLEKSRLLSDRFSAERPKGSFSTLEIQRTEQGDSAMYLCASSPGVAYGYTFGSGTRLTVV.

V and J are TRBV4-1 and TRBJ2-5; D gene unclear. The CDR3 covers 13 residues. V gave up 4 bases and J gave up 1 base, with 7 bases separating them. CDR1 and CDR2 from the germline V gene are MGHRA and YSYEKL. In DNA form, the CDR3 reads TGCGCCAGCAGCCGCTTCGGCCAAGAGACCCAGTACTTC. Translated, it gives CASSRFGQETQYF.

The genes are TRBV7-2 and TRBJ2-7, with 7 bases that match TRBD1. V trimming: 5 bases; J trimming: 2 bases; junction bases outside the gene matches: 6. The CDR3 has 14 amino acids. Per germline, CDR1 SGHTA and CDR2 FQGNSA. CDR3: CASSPRQGPYEQYF. The CDR3 DNA reads as TGTGCCAGCAGCCCTCGACAGGGACCCTACGAGCAGTACTTC.

The chain uses TRBV30 and TRBJ2-3; the D is unclear. CDR3 size: 12 residues. Trimming cost V 8 bases and J 0 bases, with 9 bases left between them. CDR1 and CDR2 from the germline V gene are GTSNPN and SVGIG (reference sequence). CDR3 residues: CARSVSTDTQYF. The CDR3 DNA sequence: TGTGCCCGCTCAGTTAGCACAGATACGCAGTATTTT. The variable domain in full, completed from reference TRBV30 and TRBJ2-3, reads SQTIHQWPATLVQPVGSPLSLECTVEGTSNPNLYWYRQAAGRGLQLLFYSVGIGQISSEVPQNLSASRPQDRQFILSSKKLLLSDSGFYLCARSVSTDTQYFGPGTRLTVL.

The V and J genes are TRBV11-2 and TRBJ1-3; D uncertain. CDR1 and CDR2 (germline): SGHAT, FQNNGV. V lost 4 bases to trimming and J lost 0 bases, with 7 bases between them. The length of the CDR3 is 14 residues. CDR3 bases: TGTGCCAGCAGCTCTCTAACCTCTGGAAACACCATATATTTT. It is translated as CASSSLTSGNTIYF.

CDR3 in DNA: TGTGCCAGCAGCTTATATAACAGGCCGACCTATGGCTACACCTTC. It translates to CASSLYNRPTYGYTF. This chain joins TRBV7-8 and TRBJ1-2; D is possibly TRBD1 (5 bases). CDR3 length: 15 residues. V lost 2 bases to trimming and J lost 4 bases, with 14 bases between them. CDR1 and CDR2 from the germline V gene are SGHVS and FQNEAQ.

This clone was detected only once. At one end, the junction sequence differs from germline, possibly due to a read error. The chain combines TRBV7-9 with TRBJ1-5; D is unresolved. The CDR3 contains 17 residues. The germline V gene encodes CDR1 SEHNR and CDR2 FQNEAQ (reference sequence). The CDR3 DNA reads TGTTCCAGCAGCCAAGAGGAGGGCTCATATAGCAATCAGCCCCAGCATTTT. This encodes CSSSQEEGSYSNQPQHF.

With respect to this clone: Additional DNA sequences in this sample encode the identical CDR3. The chain couples TRBV7-2 to TRBJ2-3; D gene unclear. Trimming shortened V by 1 base and J by 0 bases, and 5 bases separated the two germline ends. The germline V gene has CDR1 SGHTA and CDR2 FQGNSA. The CDR3 contains 14 residues. Here the CDR3 reads CASSLGRSTDTQYF. The DNA of the CDR3 is TGTGCCAGCAGCTTAGGCAGAAGCACAGATACGCAGTATTTT.

This sequence joins TRBV15 and TRBJ1-4; maybe TRBD1 (6 bases). The CDR3 contains 16 residues. The germline CDR1 and CDR2 sequences are LNHNV and YYDKDF (reference sequence). Trimming shortened V by 5 bases and J by 3 bases, and 16 bases separated the two germline ends. The CDR3 DNA reads TGTGCCACCAGCGATGGAGGGGGGGGAGCTAATGAAAAACTGTTTTTT. It yields the protein CATSDGGGGANEKLFF.

The table lists this clone with a count of one. This chain links TRBV7-2 with TRBJ2-7; possible D gene TRBD1, 6 bases. V lost 5 bases, J lost 0 bases, and 14 bases lay in between. The CDR3 loop spans 15 amino acids. Per the germline V gene, CDR1 is SGHTA and CDR2 is FQGNSA. In DNA form, the CDR3 reads TGTGCCAGCAGCCTTGACAGGTCCTCCTCCTACGAGCAGTACTTC. Protein sequence: CASSLDRSSSYEQYF.

This clone was seen once. The rearrangement joins TRBV6-5 to TRBJ2-4; 8 nucleotides agree with TRBD2. V lost 0 bases to trimming and J lost 4 bases; unmatched junction nucleotides: 5. The CDR3 runs 16 residues. CDR1 is MNHEY, CDR2 SVGAGI, per germline. CDR3: CASSYSEAGAKNIQYF. The CDR3 nucleotides read TGTGCCAGCAGTTACTCGGAAGCGGGGGCTAAAAACATTCAGTACTTC.

This clone was found once. J is TRBJ2-4 and V is TRBV7-9, with D possibly matching TRBD1 (7 bases). Germline CDR1 is SEHNR and CDR2 is FQNEAQ (reference sequence). V was shortened by 5 bases and J by 0 bases, with 11 bases between the two germline ends. The CDR3 is made up of 15 amino acids. The CDR3, as DNA: TGTGCCAGCAGCCCAGGGGGACTAGCCAAAAACATTCAGTACTTC. This gives the protein CASSPGGLAKNIQYF.

V and J are TRBV28 and TRBJ2-7, with TRBD1 matching over 7 bases. V was clipped by 7 bases and J by 2 bases; unmatched bases: 5. Germline loops: CDR1 MDHEN, CDR2 SYDVKM. The CDR3 is made up of 13 amino acids. The CDR3 is CASMTGNPYEQYF. The CDR3 nucleotides are TGTGCCAGCATGACAGGGAACCCCTACGAGCAGTACTTC.

In its sample, this clone was seen a few times. This sequence joins TRBV18 and TRBJ2-5; 12 bases map to TRBD1. Germline V lookup: CDR1 KGHSH, CDR2 LQKENI. This CDR3 region has 19 residues. J lost 3 bases, V lost 1 base, and 12 bases had no gene match. CDR3 loop: CASSPRRILGQGAEETQYF. For the CDR3, the DNA is TGTGCCAGCTCACCACGACGAATCTTGGGACAGGGGGCGGAAGAGACCCAGTACTTC.

The CDR3 DNA reads as TGTGCCAGCAGCGACCCCCGGGACAGCCCGTTAGAGACCCAGTACTTC. Encoded protein: CASSDPRDSPLETQYF. The gene calls are TRBV5-8 and TRBJ2-5, with 7 bases identical to TRBD1. The length of the CDR3 is 16 residues. Germline lookup yields CDR1 SGHTS and CDR2 YDEGEE. V gave up 4 bases and J gave up 4 bases; unmatched junction bases: 13.

The gene calls are TRBV11-2 and TRBJ2-5; perhaps TRBD2 as D (6 bases). The CDR3 is 13 amino acids. Germline CDR1 reads SGHAT; CDR2 reads FQNNGV. Trimming took off 6 bases at V and 1 base at J, with 9 bases between the two ends. The CDR3 DNA follows: TGTGCCAGCAGTTCGGGACTCCAAGAGACCCAGTACTTC. Its protein is CASSSGLQETQYF.

CDR3 bases: TGTGCCAGCAGTTGGGCGACAGGGGCCTATGGCTACACCTTC. Encoded protein: CASSWATGAYGYTF. The chain has TRBV6-6 and TRBJ1-2; 8 bases align to TRBD1. The V gene end was trimmed by 4 bases and the J gene end by 4 bases; junction bases not matched to a gene: 5. The CDR3 length is 14 residues. Germline loops: CDR1 MNHNY, CDR2 SVGAGI (reference sequence).

V is TRBV5-4 and J is TRBJ1-2, with TRBD1 identical over 7 bases. Trimming cost V 0 bases and J 5 bases; bases outside gene matches: 4. The germline gives CDR1 SGHNT, CDR2 YYREEE (reference sequence). The CDR3 has 14 amino acids. In DNA form, the CDR3 reads TGTGCCAGCAGCTTGGCGGGACAGCGGTATGGCTACACCTTC. Residues: CASSLAGQRYGYTF.

With regard to this clone: The junction differs from germline at one of its ends, possibly a read error. Other DNA sequences in this specimen translate into the identical CDR3. V is TRBV7-2 and J is TRBJ2-3; TRBD1 matches 8 bases. Germline CDR1 is SGHTA and CDR2 is FQGNSA. This CDR3 has 15 residues. The CDR3 nucleotides are TGCGCCAGCAGGGAAACAGGGGGTGCAACAGATACGCAGTATTTT. Encoded protein: CASRETGGATDTQYF.

This clone was counted only a few times. V usage is TRBV7-8 and J usage is TRBJ1-5; no reliable D call. Germline CDR1 and CDR2: SGHVS and FQNEAQ. This CDR3 is 15 amino acids long. Trimming left V 0 bases short and J 0 bases short, with 6 bases between. The chain's CDR3 is CASSLAGASNQPQHF. The CDR3 coding sequence is TGTGCCAGCAGCTTAGCTGGAGCTAGCAATCAGCCCCAGCATTTT.

The chain couples TRBV5-6 to TRBJ1-5; D gene unclear. The ends were cut back, 4 bases at V and 2 bases at J, with 7 bases in the middle. The CDR3 extends over 13 amino acids. Germline V CDR1 and CDR2: SGHDT, YYEEEE. The CDR3: CASSRRGNQPQHF. CDR3 coding DNA: TGTGCCAGCAGCCGTCGGGGCAATCAGCCCCAGCATTTT. The complete variable domain, with remaining parts taken from reference TRBV5-6 and TRBJ1-5, reads DAGVTQSPTHLIKTRGQQVTLRCSPKSGHDTVSWYQQALGQGPQFIFQYYEEEERQRGNFPDRFSGHQFPNYSSELNVNALLLGDSALYLCASSRRGNQPQHFGDGTRLSIL.